The next 30 T cell receptor beta chains were all read from a single sample in a study of molecular identifiers for immune sequencing clone quantification. TCRdb re-derived calls from the PCR reads in MiXCR, one entry per CDR3 protein. This repertoire shows about 500,000 distinct CDR3 sequences, around 23% found once; its top ten account for under 0.8%. Material: naive CD8+ T cells from blood, with Jurkat cell RNA spiked in. The sample's subset: FACS-sorted CD8+CD4-CCR7+CD45RA+ naive T cells. All receptors derive from a human donor in good health. Some libraries in this study had Jurkat cell RNA spiked in.

This clonotype was counted a few times. J is TRBJ2-7 and V is TRBV29-1, with 14 bases identical to TRBD2. The ends lost 6 bases at V and 0 bases at J; junction bases unmatched: 7. Germline V gives CDR1 SQVTM, CDR2 ANQGSEA. This CDR3 region has 16 residues. The CDR3 spells CSVIGTSGGSSYEQYF. The DNA for the CDR3 is TGCAGCGTCATCGGGACTAGCGGGGGAAGCTCCTACGAGCAGTACTTC.

There are a few counts of this clonotype. The rearrangement uses TRBV5-4 and TRBJ2-6, with TRBD1 identical over 7 bases. Germline V CDR1 and CDR2: SGHNT, YYREEE (reference sequence). This CDR3 contains 16 residues. The trim removed 2 bases at V and 4 bases at J, leaving 6 bases unmatched. The CDR3 DNA reads as TGTGCCAGCAGCTTAACCAGGGGGTACGGGGCCAACGTCCTGACTTTC. Translated, it gives CASSLTRGYGANVLTF.

This clonotype was observed at least ten times. The V gene is TRBV12-3 or TRBV12-4, the J gene TRBJ1-5, with D possibly matching TRBD1 (6 bases). The V gene lost 8 bases and the J gene lost 1 base, with 12 bases spanning the gap. This CDR3 region has 14 residues. CDR3 nucleotide sequence: TGTGCCAGCGCCCAAGGGGGGAGCAATCAGCCCCAGCATTTT. Residues: CASAQGGSNQPQHF.

This sequence joins TRBV7-8 and TRBJ2-3; D possibly corresponds to TRBD2 (6 bases). This CDR3 is 15 amino acids long. V lost 0 bases and J 1 base, leaving 8 bases between the germline ends. Germline V gene lookup returns CDR1 SGHVS and CDR2 FQNEAQ. The CDR3 bases are TGTGCCAGCAGCTTAGCTATAGCGGGCACAGATACGCAGTATTTT. It yields the protein CASSLAIAGTDTQYF.

The chain employs TRBV20-1 and TRBJ2-3, with D uncertain. Germline V gene sequence: CDR1 DFQATT, CDR2 SNEGSKA (reference sequence). CDR3 length: 11 residues. V was trimmed by 3 bases and J by 4 bases, leaving 5 bases between them. CDR3 sequence (DNA): TGCAGTGCTAGGCCCCCAGATACGCAGTATTTT. Its translation: CSARPPDTQYF.

This clonotype was recorded a few times. The chain is built from TRBV11-2 and TRBJ1-1; D uncertain. V was pared by 2 bases and J by 8 bases, with 9 bases between. The CDR3 has 12 residues. CDR1 and CDR2 (germline): SGHAT, FQNNGV. The CDR3 DNA sequence: TGTGCCAGCAGCTTATGGAGGGCCGAAGCTTTCTTT. Residues: CASSLWRAEAFF.

This clonotype was detected many times. The chain has TRBV29-1 and TRBJ2-3; tentative D call: TRBD2 (5 bases). The length of the CDR3 is 11 residues. V was trimmed by 4 bases and J by 6 bases, leaving 8 bases between them. The germline gives CDR1 SQVTM, CDR2 ANQGSEA. This CDR3 is CSVGPGDTQYF. CDR3 bases: TGCAGCGTTGGACCGGGGGATACGCAGTATTTT.

The chain recombines TRBV7-9 with TRBJ1-1, with a tentative D call TRBD1 (5 bases). The CDR3 has 15 amino acids. CDR1 and CDR2 (germline): SEHNR, FQNEAQ (reference sequence). Trimming pared 5 bases from V and 0 bases from J, leaving 13 bases between. In nucleotides, the CDR3 is TGTGCCAGCAGCGGTCGGCAGGGAATGAACACTGAAGCTTTCTTT. This sequence encodes CASSGRQGMNTEAFF.

This clonotype was seen ten or more times. The genes are TRBV6-2 or TRBV6-3 and TRBJ1-1; D gene unclear. Trimming pared 6 bases from V and 6 bases from J, leaving 5 bases between. This CDR3 is 10 amino acids long. Germline-derived CDR1 and CDR2 are MNHEY and SVGEGT. CDR3 sequence: CASRSSEAFF. The CDR3 nucleotides are TGTGCCAGCAGGAGCTCTGAAGCTTTCTTT.

The chain uses TRBV15 and TRBJ2-3; TRBD1 agrees at 10 bases. Germline V CDR1 and CDR2: LNHNV, YYDKDF (reference sequence). The V gene end was trimmed by 2 bases and the J gene end by 6 bases; junction bases not matched to a gene: 11. The CDR3 has 17 amino acids. The CDR3 DNA reads as TGTGCCACCAGCAGAAGCCCGGGACAGGGGCCACCGGATACGCAGTATTTT. It codes for CATSRSPGQGPPDTQYF.

Note on this clonotype: This may be a read error, as it is one base from a much larger clone. The chain recombines TRBV14 with TRBJ2-3; 7 nucleotides match TRBD1. Germline CDR1 and CDR2: SGHDN and FVKESK. The CDR3 length is 18 residues. The trim removed 1 base at V and 3 bases at J, leaving 13 bases unmatched. In DNA, the CDR3 is TGTGCCAGCAGCCAAGCCACGACAGGGAGCGAGGCGACAGATACGCAGTATTTT. The encoded protein is CASSQATTGSEATDTQYF.

Regarding this clonotype: Given a much more abundant clone one base away, this may be a read error. The J gene is TRBJ1-2, the V gene TRBV6-5; D remains unclear. CDR3 length equals 16 residues. Per germline, CDR1 MNHEY and CDR2 SVGAGI. The V end lost 3 bases, the J end lost 2 bases, and 16 bases lay between the germline ends. The CDR3 DNA is TGTGCCAGCAGTTATTACCCCTTCCCAGGCAACTATGGCTACACCTTC. Amino acid sequence: CASSYYPFPGNYGYTF.

CDR3 in amino acids: CASSLGPRVPGQGYEQYF. Here the CDR3 DNA reads TGCGCCAGCAGCTTGGGCCCCCGCGTACCGGGACAGGGGTACGAGCAGTACTTC. V and J are TRBV5-1 and TRBJ2-7; 10 bases are a match to TRBD1. Germline values: CDR1 SGHRS, CDR2 YFSETQ. J was trimmed by 4 bases and V by 0 bases; bases with no gene match: 13. The CDR3 extends over 18 amino acids.

This clonotype occurred a few times. This chain uses TRBV7-3 with TRBJ2-1, with TRBD1 as a possible D gene (5 bases). Trimming removed 3 bases at V and 0 bases at J, with 12 bases between. The CDR3 is 16 amino acids. Germline V gene lookup returns CDR1 SGHTA and CDR2 FQGTGA. CDR3 nucleotide sequence: TGTGCCAGCAGCTTGACAGACCTTAGCTCCTACAATGAGCAGTTCTTC. It codes for CASSLTDLSSYNEQFF.

The genes are TRBV30 and TRBJ2-3, with D perhaps TRBD2 (5 bases). V was clipped by 5 bases and J by 3 bases, with 15 bases between them. This CDR3 comprises 14 residues. From germline, CDR1 is GTSNPN and CDR2 SVGIG (reference sequence). The CDR3 sequence: CAWGEGPRTDTQYF. CDR3 coding DNA: TGTGCCTGGGGTGAGGGCCCTCGTACAGATACGCAGTATTTT.

The chain joins TRBV19 to TRBJ1-5; D is ambiguous. The CDR3 totals 12 residues. The germline CDR1 and CDR2 sequences are LNHDA and SQIVND (reference sequence). V shed 1 base and J shed 8 bases, with 6 bases lying between them. This CDR3 reads CASSIAGEPQHF. CDR3 nucleotides: TGTGCCAGTAGTATAGCCGGGGAGCCCCAGCATTTT.

A word on this clonotype: Its ends do not fully match the called genes, so a read error is possible. This chain links TRBV6-2 or TRBV6-3 with TRBJ1-5; TRBD1 agrees at 7 bases. Germline CDR1 MNHEY, CDR2 SVGEGT. The CDR3 sequence is 14 residues long. The CDR3 loop is CASSNRPTGQPRHF. In DNA form, the CDR3 reads TGTGCCAGCAGTAACCGCCCAACGGGACAGCCCCGGCATTTT.

This clonotype was detected a few times. This sequence joins TRBV6-6 and TRBJ2-2; 13 nucleotides align to TRBD2. The germline V gene encodes CDR1 MNHNY and CDR2 SVGAGI (reference sequence). This CDR3 comprises 17 residues. J gave up 4 bases and V 8 bases, and 10 bases lay outside the gene matches. The CDR3 sequence is CASGWTSGRRSTGELFF. As DNA, the CDR3 is TGTGCCAGCGGCTGGACTAGCGGGAGAAGGAGCACCGGGGAGCTGTTTTTT.

This clonotype was observed a few times. This chain links TRBV19 with TRBJ2-5; 7 bases align to TRBD2. The germline gives CDR1 LNHDA, CDR2 SQIVND (reference sequence). J was trimmed by 5 bases and V by 6 bases; bases with no gene match: 9. The CDR3 spans 14 residues. This chain's CDR3 is CASSPQGGMETQYF. In DNA form, the CDR3 reads TGTGCCAGTAGCCCCCAGGGAGGGATGGAGACCCAGTACTTC.

In the case of this clonotype: The junction shows a germline mismatch at one end, possibly a read error. This chain connects TRBV29-1 to TRBJ2-4, with D unclear. This CDR3 contains 14 residues. Germline-derived CDR1 and CDR2 are SQVTM and ANQGSEA. This CDR3 reads CRVEDWAVPAIQYF. The CDR3 DNA reads TGCCGCGTTGAAGATTGGGCGGTCCCCGCCATTCAGTACTTC.

This clonotype was counted a few times. The rearrangement links TRBV4-3 to TRBJ2-6; D call uncertain. Between the trimmed V and J ends, which lost 4 bases and 3 bases, there was a span of 10 bases. The CDR3 has 15 amino acids. Germline CDR1 is LGHNA and CDR2 is YSLEER. Here the CDR3 reads CASSPERIGANVLTF. The CDR3 coding sequence is TGCGCCAGCAGCCCAGAGAGGATTGGGGCCAACGTCCTGACTTTC.

V is TRBV5-6 and J is TRBJ2-3; the match to TRBD2 covers 8 bases. Germline V gives CDR1 SGHDT, CDR2 YYEEEE. CDR3 size: 15 residues. V lost 0 bases to trimming and J lost 6 bases; unmatched junction nucleotides: 6. The CDR3 DNA reads TGTGCCAGCAGCTTGGCGGGAGGGCCTAAGGATACGCAGTATTTT. Its translation is CASSLAGGPKDTQYF.

This clonotype occurred a few times. This chain links TRBV5-4 with TRBJ2-7; 8 bases map to TRBD2. Germline lookup yields CDR1 SGHNT and CDR2 YYREEE (reference sequence). The CDR3 loop spans 15 amino acids. The junction had 4 bases not matched to a gene; V was cut back by 1 base and J by 1 base. The DNA for the CDR3 is TGTGCCAGCAGCTTGCCCGGGAGGGCTTCCTACGAGCAGTACTTC. Translated: CASSLPGRASYEQYF.

J is TRBJ2-1 and V is TRBV10-3; 7 positions match TRBD2. Trimming cost V 2 bases and J 15 bases; bases outside gene matches: 10. This CDR3 contains 13 residues. The germline gives CDR1 ENHRY, CDR2 SYGVKD. CDR3 protein: CAISEHDRGGGFF. The CDR3 coding sequence is TGTGCCATCAGTGAGCACGATCGAGGCGGGGGGTTCTTC.

V and J are TRBV19 and TRBJ2-5; D may correspond to TRBD1 or TRBD2 (6 bases each). The germline CDR1 and CDR2 sequences are LNHDA and SQIVND (reference sequence). The CDR3 contains 14 residues. Trimming left V 0 bases short and J 2 bases short, with 7 bases between. The DNA of the CDR3 is TGTGCCAGTAGTATAGAAGGGGGGCAAGAGACCCAGTACTTC. The encoded protein is CASSIEGGQETQYF.

Worth noting for this clonotype: A much larger clone differs from this one at a single base, so this may be a read error. This chain uses TRBV7-3 with TRBJ2-1; 14 bases match TRBD2. Trimming took 5 bases from V and 12 from J; bases not matched to a gene: 15. Germline lookup yields CDR1 SGHTA and CDR2 FQGTGA. This CDR3 is built from 17 residues. CDR3 loop: CASSPPPGTSGGDGQFF. The CDR3 bases are TGTGCCAGCAGCCCACCACCGGGGACTAGCGGGGGAGATGGGCAGTTCTTC.

In this sample, this clonotype turned up many times. The chain combines TRBV29-1 with TRBJ2-3, with TRBD1 matching 10 bases. Germline values: CDR1 SQVTM, CDR2 ANQGSEA. With V trimmed by 4 bases and J by 2 bases, 6 bases remained unmatched. This CDR3 has 15 residues. The CDR3 coding sequence is TGCAGCGTTGGCGGCGACAGGGGGCTCACAGATACGCAGTATTTT. Protein product: CSVGGDRGLTDTQYF.

This clonotype has only a few counts. The chain has TRBV11-2 and TRBJ2-1; 11 bases align to TRBD2. Trimming cost V 5 bases and J 8 bases; bases outside gene matches: 2. Per germline, CDR1 SGHAT and CDR2 FQNNGV. This CDR3 region has 13 residues. The CDR3 DNA sequence: TGTGCCAGCAGCAAGGGACTAGCGGATGAGCAGTTCTTC. Protein sequence: CASSKGLADEQFF.

V and J are TRBV4-2 and TRBJ1-1; TRBD1 is a possible D gene (6 bases). Between the trimmed V and J ends, which lost 6 bases and 2 bases, there was a span of 13 bases. Per germline, CDR1 LGHNA and CDR2 YNFKEQ. The CDR3 consists of 14 residues. The chain's CDR3 is CASSLGQFNTEAFF. The CDR3 DNA reads TGTGCCAGCAGTCTTGGACAGTTCAACACTGAAGCTTTCTTT.

This clonotype has just a few counts. The chain combines TRBV6-2 or TRBV6-3 with TRBJ2-7; D may be TRBD1 (6 bases). The germline V and J ends were trimmed by 2 bases and 5 bases, with 16 bases remaining between them. The CDR3 sequence is 15 residues long. From germline, CDR1 is MNHEY and CDR2 SVGEGT. In DNA form, the CDR3 reads TGTGCCAGCAGTTACGGGACAAGGACGATAAACGAGCAGTACTTC. Its translation is CASSYGTRTINEQYF.